This T cell receptor beta chain stems from a study of CD8 T cells in Susac syndrome. Random hexamers were used to reverse transcribe an amount of roughly 0.45 to 1 ug RNA. The amplification used immunoSEQ multiplex PCR on TCR beta CDR3; it spanned 54 Vbeta and 13 Jbeta. TCRdb processed the immunoSEQ multiplex PCR reads anew with MiXCR; each CDR3 protein has one entry. The repertoire holds roughly 140,000 distinct CDR3 sequences, with 95% to 96% as singletons. TCR beta sequencing was performed on blood CD8+ and CD4+ T cells. The multiple sclerosis control cohort comprised treatment-naive individuals presenting with stable or active relapsing-remitting disease. TEMRA cells were FACS-enriched, with CD8+ and CD4+ T cells isolated negatively. This TCR came from a human donor with multiple sclerosis. Source material: CD8+ T cells from PBMCs.

CDR3 sequence: CASSAGNEQFF. CDR3 coding DNA: TGTGCCAGCTCAGCAGGAAATGAGCAGTTCTTC. This rearrangement joins TRBV18 to TRBJ2-1; unclear D gene. With 5 bases removed from V and 7 bases from J, the gap between germline ends came to 6 bases. Germline CDR1 and CDR2: KGHSH and LQKENI. This CDR3 region has 11 residues. The entire variable domain, with the rest obtained from reference TRBV18 and TRBJ2-1, is as follows: NAGVMQNPRHLVRRRGQEARLRCSPMKGHSHVYWYRQLPEEGLKFMVYLQKENIIDESGMPKERFSAEFPKEGPSILRIQQVVRGDSAAYFCASSAGNEQFFGPGTRLTVL.